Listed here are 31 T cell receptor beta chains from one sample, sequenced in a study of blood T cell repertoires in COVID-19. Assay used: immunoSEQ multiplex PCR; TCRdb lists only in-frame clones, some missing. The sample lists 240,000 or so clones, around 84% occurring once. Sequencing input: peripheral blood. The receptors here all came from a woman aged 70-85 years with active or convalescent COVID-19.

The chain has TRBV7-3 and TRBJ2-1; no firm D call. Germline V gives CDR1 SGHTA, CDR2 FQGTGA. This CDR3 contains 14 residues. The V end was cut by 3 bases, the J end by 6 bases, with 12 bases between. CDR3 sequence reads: CASSFLRTGNEQFF. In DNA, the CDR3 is TGTGCCAGCAGCTTCCTGAGAACGGGCAATGAGCAGTTCTTC.

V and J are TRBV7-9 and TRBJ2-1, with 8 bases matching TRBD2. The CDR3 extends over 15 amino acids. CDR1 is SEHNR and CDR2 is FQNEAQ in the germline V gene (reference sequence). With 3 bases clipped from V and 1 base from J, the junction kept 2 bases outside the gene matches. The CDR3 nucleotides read TGTGCCAGCAGCTTTCGGGGGGGATCCTACAATGAGCAGTTCTTC. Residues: CASSFRGGSYNEQFF.

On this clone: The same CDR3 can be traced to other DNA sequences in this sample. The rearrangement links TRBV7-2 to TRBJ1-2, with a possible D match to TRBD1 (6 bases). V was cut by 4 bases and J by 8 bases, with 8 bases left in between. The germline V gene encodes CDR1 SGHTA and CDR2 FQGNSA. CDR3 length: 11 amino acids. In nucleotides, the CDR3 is TGTGCCAGCAGCTACAGGGTGGGCTACACCTTC. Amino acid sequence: CASSYRVGYTF. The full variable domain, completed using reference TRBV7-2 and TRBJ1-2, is GAGVSQSPSNKVTEKGKDVELRCDPISGHTALYWYRQSLGQGLEFLIYFQGNSAPDKSGLPSDRFSAERTGGSVSTLTIQRTQQEDSAVYLCASSYRVGYTFGSGTRLTVV.

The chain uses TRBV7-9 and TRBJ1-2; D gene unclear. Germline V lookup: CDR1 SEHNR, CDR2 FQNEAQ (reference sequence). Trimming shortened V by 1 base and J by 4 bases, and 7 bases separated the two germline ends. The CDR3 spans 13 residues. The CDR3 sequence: CASSLDLAYGYTF. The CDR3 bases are TGTGCCAGCAGCTTAGATTTGGCCTATGGCTACACCTTC.

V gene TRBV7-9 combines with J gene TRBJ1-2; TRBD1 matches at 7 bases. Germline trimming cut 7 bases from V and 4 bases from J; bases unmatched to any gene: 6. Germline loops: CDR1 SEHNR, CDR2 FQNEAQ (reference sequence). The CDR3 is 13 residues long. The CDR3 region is CASTDRMGYGYTF. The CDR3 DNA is TGTGCCAGCACGGACAGGATGGGCTATGGCTACACCTTC.

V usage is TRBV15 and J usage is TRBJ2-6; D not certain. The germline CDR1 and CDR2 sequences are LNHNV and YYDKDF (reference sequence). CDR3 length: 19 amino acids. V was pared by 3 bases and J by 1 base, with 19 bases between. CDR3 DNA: TGTGCCACCAGCAGTCCGGGTTCGCGTGTCGGTTCTGGGGCCAACGTCCTGACTTTC. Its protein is CATSSPGSRVGSGANVLTF.

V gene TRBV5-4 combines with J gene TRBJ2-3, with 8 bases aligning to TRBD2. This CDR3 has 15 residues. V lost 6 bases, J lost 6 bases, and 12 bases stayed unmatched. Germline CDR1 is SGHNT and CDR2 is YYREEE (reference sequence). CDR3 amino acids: CASTTPGGGLDTQYF. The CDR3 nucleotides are TGTGCCAGCACTACACCCGGGGGGGGATTGGATACGCAGTATTTT.

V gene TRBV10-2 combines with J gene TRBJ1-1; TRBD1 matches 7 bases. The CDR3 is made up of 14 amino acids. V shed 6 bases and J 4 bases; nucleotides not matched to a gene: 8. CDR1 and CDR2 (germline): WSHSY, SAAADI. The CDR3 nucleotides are TGCGCCAGCAGCTTCGGACAGGCCCTCACTGAAGCTTTCTTT. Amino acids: CASSFGQALTEAFF.

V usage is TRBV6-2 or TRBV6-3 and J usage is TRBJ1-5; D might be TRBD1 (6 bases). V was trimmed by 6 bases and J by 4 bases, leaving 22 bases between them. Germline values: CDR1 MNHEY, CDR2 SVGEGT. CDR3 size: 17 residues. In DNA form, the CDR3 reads TGTGCCAGCAGCTGGGCGGAGACAGGTCGCCATAATCAGCCCCAGCATTTT. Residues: CASSWAETGRHNQPQHF.

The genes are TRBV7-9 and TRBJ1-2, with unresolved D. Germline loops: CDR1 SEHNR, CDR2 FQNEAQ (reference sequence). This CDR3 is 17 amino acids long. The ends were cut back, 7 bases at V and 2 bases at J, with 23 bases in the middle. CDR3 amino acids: CASTQGLSSNSNYGYTF. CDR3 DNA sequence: TGTGCCAGCACCCAAGGGTTATCAAGCAACTCAAACTATGGCTACACCTTC. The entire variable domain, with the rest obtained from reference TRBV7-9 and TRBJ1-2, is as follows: DTGVSQNPRHKITKRGQNVTFRCDPISEHNRLYWYRQTLGQGPEFLTYFQNEAQLEKSRLLSDRFSAERPKGSFSTLEIQRTEQGDSAMYLCASTQGLSSNSNYGYTFGSGTRLTVV.

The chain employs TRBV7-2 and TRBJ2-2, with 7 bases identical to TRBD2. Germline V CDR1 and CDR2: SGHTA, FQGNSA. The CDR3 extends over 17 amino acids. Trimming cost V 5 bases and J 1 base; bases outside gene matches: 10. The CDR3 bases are TGTGCCAGCAGCCCCCGGCAAGGCGGGGGGAACACCGGGGAGCTGTTTTTT. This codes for CASSPRQGGGNTGELFF.

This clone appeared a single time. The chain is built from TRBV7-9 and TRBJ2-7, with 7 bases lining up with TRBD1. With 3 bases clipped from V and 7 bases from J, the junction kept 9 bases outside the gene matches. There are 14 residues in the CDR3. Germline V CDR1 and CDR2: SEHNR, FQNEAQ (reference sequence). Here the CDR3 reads CASSLADRAEEQYF. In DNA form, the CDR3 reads TGTGCCAGCAGCTTGGCAGACAGGGCCGAGGAGCAGTACTTC.

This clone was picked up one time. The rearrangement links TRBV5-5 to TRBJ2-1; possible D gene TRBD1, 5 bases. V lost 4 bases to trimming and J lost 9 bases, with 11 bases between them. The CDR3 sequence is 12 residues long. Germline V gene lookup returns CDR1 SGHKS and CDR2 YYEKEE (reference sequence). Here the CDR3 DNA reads TGTGCCAGCAGCCCCGGACACTTTGAGCAGTTCTTC. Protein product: CASSPGHFEQFF.

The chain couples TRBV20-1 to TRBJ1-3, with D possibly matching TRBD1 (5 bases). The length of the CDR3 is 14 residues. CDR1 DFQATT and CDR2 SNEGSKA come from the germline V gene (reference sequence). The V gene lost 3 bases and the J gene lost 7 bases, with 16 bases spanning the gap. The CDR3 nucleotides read TGCAGTGCTAGTTTCAGGGAGGGTCCTAACACCATATATTTT. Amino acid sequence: CSASFREGPNTIYF.

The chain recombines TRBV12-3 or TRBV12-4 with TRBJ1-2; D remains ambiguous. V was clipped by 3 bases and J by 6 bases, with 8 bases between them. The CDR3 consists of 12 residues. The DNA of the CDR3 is TGTGCCAGCAGTTTCGGCGGGGATGGCTACACCTTC. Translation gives CASSFGGDGYTF.

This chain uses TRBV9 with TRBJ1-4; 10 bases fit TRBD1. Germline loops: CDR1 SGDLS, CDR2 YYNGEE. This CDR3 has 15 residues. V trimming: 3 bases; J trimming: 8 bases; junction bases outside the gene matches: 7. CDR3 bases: TGTGCCAGCAGCGCTCGGACAGGGGGTGGCGAAAAACTGTTTTTT. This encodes CASSARTGGGEKLFF.

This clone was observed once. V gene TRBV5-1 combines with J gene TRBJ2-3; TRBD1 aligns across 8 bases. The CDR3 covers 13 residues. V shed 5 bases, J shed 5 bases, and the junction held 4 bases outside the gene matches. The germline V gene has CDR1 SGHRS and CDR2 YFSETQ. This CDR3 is CASRQGGIDTQYF. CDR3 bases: TGCGCCAGCAGACAGGGGGGCATAGATACGCAGTATTTT.

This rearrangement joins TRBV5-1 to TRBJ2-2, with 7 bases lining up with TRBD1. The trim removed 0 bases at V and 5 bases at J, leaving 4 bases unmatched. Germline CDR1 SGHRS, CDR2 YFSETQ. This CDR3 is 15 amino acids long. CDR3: CASSLAGQATGELFF. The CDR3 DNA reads TGCGCCAGCAGCTTGGCCGGACAGGCTACCGGGGAGCTGTTTTTT.

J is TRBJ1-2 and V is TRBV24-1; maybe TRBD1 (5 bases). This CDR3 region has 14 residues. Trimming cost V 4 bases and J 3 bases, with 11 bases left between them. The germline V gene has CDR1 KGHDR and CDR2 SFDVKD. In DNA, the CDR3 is TGTGCCACCAGTGAGTCAGGGATCGACTATGGCTACACCTTC. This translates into CATSESGIDYGYTF.

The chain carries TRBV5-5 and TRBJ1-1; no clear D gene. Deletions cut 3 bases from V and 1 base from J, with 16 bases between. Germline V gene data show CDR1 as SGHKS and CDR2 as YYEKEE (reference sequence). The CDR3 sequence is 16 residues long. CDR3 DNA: TGTGCCAGCAGCTCCATCCCCCAGGTGGCGAACACTGAAGCTTTCTTT. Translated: CASSSIPQVANTEAFF.

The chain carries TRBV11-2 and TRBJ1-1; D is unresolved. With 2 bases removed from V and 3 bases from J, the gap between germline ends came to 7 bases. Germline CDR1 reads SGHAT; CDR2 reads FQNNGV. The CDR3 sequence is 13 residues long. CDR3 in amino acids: CASSLIQDTEAFF. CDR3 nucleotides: TGTGCCAGCAGCTTAATTCAGGACACTGAAGCTTTCTTT.

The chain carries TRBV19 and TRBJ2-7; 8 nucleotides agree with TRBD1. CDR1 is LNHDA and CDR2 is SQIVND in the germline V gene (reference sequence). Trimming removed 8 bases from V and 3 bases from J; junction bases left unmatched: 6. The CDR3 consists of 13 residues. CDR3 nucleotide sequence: TGTGCCAGTTCCCGCGACAGGGGCTACGAGCAGTACTTC. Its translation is CASSRDRGYEQYF.

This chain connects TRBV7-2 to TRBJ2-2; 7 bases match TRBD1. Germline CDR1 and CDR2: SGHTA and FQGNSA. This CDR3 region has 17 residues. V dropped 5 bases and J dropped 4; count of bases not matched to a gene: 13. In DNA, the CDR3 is TGTGCCAGCAGCCAATACCACCGACAGGGTACCACCGGGGAGCTGTTTTTT. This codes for CASSQYHRQGTTGELFF.

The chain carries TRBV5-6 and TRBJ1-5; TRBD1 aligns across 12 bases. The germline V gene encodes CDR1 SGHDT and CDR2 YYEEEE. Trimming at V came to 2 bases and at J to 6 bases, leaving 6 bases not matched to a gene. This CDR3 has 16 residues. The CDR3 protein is CASSFFGTGGGQPQHF. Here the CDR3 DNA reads TGTGCCAGCAGCTTTTTCGGGACAGGGGGCGGTCAGCCCCAGCATTTT.

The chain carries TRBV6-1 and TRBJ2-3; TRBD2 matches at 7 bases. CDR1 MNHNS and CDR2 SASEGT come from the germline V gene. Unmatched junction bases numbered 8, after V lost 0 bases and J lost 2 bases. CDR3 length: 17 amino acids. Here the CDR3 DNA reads TGTGCCAGCAGTGAAGCCGTAGCGGGCCCCGTCACAGATACGCAGTATTTT. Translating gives CASSEAVAGPVTDTQYF.

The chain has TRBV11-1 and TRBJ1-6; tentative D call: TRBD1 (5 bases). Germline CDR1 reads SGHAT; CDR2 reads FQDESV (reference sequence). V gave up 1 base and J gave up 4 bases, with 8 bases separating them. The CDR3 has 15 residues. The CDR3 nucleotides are TGTGCCAGCAGCTTAGGACAGAGATATAATTCACCCCTCCACTTT. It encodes CASSLGQRYNSPLHF.

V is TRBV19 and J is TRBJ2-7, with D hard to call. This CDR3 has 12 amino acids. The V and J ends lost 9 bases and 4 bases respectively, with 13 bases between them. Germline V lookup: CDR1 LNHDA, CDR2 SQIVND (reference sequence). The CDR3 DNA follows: TGTGCCAGCGGATCCTGGGCATACGAGCAGTACTTC. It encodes CASGSWAYEQYF.

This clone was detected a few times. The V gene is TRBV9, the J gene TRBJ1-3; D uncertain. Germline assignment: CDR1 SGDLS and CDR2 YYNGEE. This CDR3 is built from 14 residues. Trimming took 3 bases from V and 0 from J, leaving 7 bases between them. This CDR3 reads CASSGGFSGNTIYF. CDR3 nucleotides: TGTGCCAGCAGCGGCGGCTTCTCTGGAAACACCATATATTTT.

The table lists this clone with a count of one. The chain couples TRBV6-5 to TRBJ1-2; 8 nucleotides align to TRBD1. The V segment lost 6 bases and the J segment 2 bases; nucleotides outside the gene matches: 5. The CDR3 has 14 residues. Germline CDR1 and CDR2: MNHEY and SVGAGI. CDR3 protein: CASSRDRRNYGYTF. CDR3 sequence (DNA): TGTGCCAGCAGCAGGGACAGGCGGAACTATGGCTACACCTTC.

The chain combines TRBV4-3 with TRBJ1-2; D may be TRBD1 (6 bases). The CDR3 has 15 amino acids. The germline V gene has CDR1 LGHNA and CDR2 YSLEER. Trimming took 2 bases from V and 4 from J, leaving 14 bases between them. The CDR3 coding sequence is TGCGCCAGCAGCCAACTTAAGACAGGACTCTATGGCTACACCTTC. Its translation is CASSQLKTGLYGYTF.

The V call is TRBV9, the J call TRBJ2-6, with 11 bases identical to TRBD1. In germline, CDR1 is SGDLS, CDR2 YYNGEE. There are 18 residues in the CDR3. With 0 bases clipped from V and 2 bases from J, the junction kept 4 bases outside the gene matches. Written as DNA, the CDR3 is TGTGCCAGCAGCGTAGATGTGGGACAGGGGGCTGGGGCCAACGTCCTGACTTTC. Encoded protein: CASSVDVGQGAGANVLTF.